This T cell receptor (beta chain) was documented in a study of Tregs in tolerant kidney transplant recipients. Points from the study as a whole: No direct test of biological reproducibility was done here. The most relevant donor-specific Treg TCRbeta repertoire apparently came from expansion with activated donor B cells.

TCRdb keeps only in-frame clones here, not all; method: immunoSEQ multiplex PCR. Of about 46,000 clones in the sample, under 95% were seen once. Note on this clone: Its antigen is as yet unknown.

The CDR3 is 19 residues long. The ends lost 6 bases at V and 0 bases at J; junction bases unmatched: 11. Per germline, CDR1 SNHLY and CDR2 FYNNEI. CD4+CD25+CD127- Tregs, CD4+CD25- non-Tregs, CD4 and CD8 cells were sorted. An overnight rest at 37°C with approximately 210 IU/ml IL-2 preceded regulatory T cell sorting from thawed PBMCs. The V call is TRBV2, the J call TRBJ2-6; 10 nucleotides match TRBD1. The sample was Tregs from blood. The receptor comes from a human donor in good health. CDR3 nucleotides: TGTGCCAGCAGCCGGGACAGGGGCGCGGTGCGCTCTGGGGCCAACGTCCTGACTTTC. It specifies CASSRDRGAVRSGANVLTF.